These 16 T cell receptor beta chains share one sample of origin, sequenced in a study of beta chain features in type 1 diabetes. Reverse transcription of all isolated RNA meant that expressed TCRB transcripts were sequenced. Sequencing was performed with immunoSEQ multiplex PCR; in TCRdb, only in-frame clones are kept and a portion is missing. Seen here are about 370,000 clones, 8% to 10% observed once, and the top ten hold roughly 0.6%. These receptors lack a known antigen. Study-wide results and limits: Shorter TCRB CDR3s, moderately but significantly so, were found in Type 1 diabetes patients in all four CD4+ subsets.

The source material was central memory CD4+ T cells from blood. Receptors originate from a man aged 30 to 45 with type 1 diabetes.

This clone was observed many times. This chain joins TRBV2 and TRBJ2-1; D possibly corresponds to TRBD2 (6 bases). CDR3 length equals 14 residues. CDR1 and CDR2 (germline): SNHLY, FYNNEI. The V and J ends lost 7 bases and 6 bases respectively, with 16 bases between them. In DNA, the CDR3 is TGTGCCAGCACCCCCGGGAGCTTGGGCAATGAGCAGTTCTTC. Its translation: CASTPGSLGNEQFF.

In DNA form, the CDR3 reads TGTGCCAGCAGCAGCGTGGAAGGGGTGGAGACCCAGTACTTC. This translates into CASSSVEGVETQYF. The chain uses TRBV7-9 and TRBJ2-5; D perhaps matches TRBD1 (5 bases). The length of the CDR3 is 14 residues. The V and J ends lost 5 bases and 5 bases respectively, with 15 bases between them. In germline, CDR1 is SEHNR, CDR2 FQNEAQ (reference sequence). Using reference TRBV7-9 and TRBJ2-5 for the parts outside the CDR3, the full variable domain is DTGVSQNPRHKITKRGQNVTFRCDPISEHNRLYWYRQTLGQGPEFLTYFQNEAQLEKSRLLSDRFSAERPKGSFSTLEIQRTEQGDSAMYLCASSSVEGVETQYFGPGTRLLVL.

In this sample, this clone turned up a few times. This sequence joins TRBV6-1 and TRBJ1-2; D is undetermined. Germline CDR1 MNHNS, CDR2 SASEGT. V was clipped by 5 bases and J by 8 bases, with 12 bases between them. The CDR3 spans 12 residues. The CDR3 here is CASSQGKVGYTF. DNA of the CDR3: TGTGCCAGCAGTCAAGGGAAGGTGGGCTACACCTTC.

Details on this clone: The sample carries other DNA sequences with the same CDR3. V gene TRBV18 combines with J gene TRBJ1-1; D gene unclear. CDR3 length: 13 amino acids. Trimming took off 3 bases at V and 0 bases at J, with 5 bases between the two ends. Germline V gene data show CDR1 as KGHSH and CDR2 as LQKENI. For the CDR3, the DNA is TGTGCCAGCTCACCCCCAGTGAACACTGAAGCTTTCTTT. This sequence encodes CASSPPVNTEAFF.

This clone was seen only a few times. This chain uses TRBV5-1 with TRBJ1-2, with unresolved D. The V end was cut by 7 bases, the J end by 8 bases, with 15 bases between. Germline V gives CDR1 SGHRS, CDR2 YFSETQ. The CDR3 sequence is 12 residues long. CDR3 sequence reads: CASVGGGDGYTF. The CDR3, as DNA: TGCGCCAGCGTAGGAGGAGGAGACGGCTACACCTTC.

The chain employs TRBV10-3 and TRBJ2-7, with 7 bases fitting TRBD2. CDR3 length: 12 residues. The V and J ends lost 8 bases and 3 bases, in that order; junction bases with no gene match: 4. Germline CDR1 reads ENHRY; CDR2 reads SYGVKD. The CDR3 DNA is TGTGCCATCGGCGGACTAGTCTACGAGCAGTACTTC. It yields the protein CAIGGLVYEQYF.

The chain uses TRBV9 and TRBJ2-2; 7 nucleotides agree with TRBD2. The CDR3 loop spans 16 amino acids. CDR1 and CDR2 (germline): SGDLS, YYNGEE. V was pared by 4 bases and J by 3 bases, with 9 bases of the junction left unmatched. This CDR3 reads CASSPIGRKDTGELFF. The DNA of the CDR3 is TGTGCCAGCAGCCCTATCGGGAGGAAGGACACCGGGGAGCTGTTTTTT.

This clone was counted ten times or more. V and J are TRBV28 and TRBJ2-7, with TRBD2 as a possible D gene (5 bases). V lost 5 bases and J 3 bases, leaving 17 bases between the germline ends. The CDR3 totals 15 residues. In germline, CDR1 is MDHEN, CDR2 SYDVKM. The CDR3 here is CASSDTWVEVYEQYF. CDR3 bases: TGTGCCAGCAGTGACACATGGGTGGAGGTCTACGAGCAGTACTTC.

This clone was picked up many times. The chain carries TRBV21-1 and TRBJ2-1; the DNA was not used to check the table's D call, TRBD1. TRBV21-1 is reported as a pseudogene. The CDR3 length is 17 residues. CDR3 protein: CASSRGDRVRSYNEQFF. Written as DNA, the CDR3 is TGTGCCAGCAGCAGAGGTGACAGAGTCCGCTCCTACAATGAGCAGTTCTTC.

V is TRBV4-3 and J is TRBJ2-7; TRBD1 matches at 8 bases. The CDR3 extends over 17 amino acids. After removal of 1 base from V and 0 bases from J, the junction contained 8 bases not matched to a gene. Germline CDR1 reads LGHNA; CDR2 reads YSLEER. This CDR3 is CASSQALIGQGSYEQYF. Here the CDR3 DNA reads TGCGCCAGCAGCCAAGCCCTTATAGGACAGGGCTCCTACGAGCAGTACTTC.

The genes are TRBV18 and TRBJ1-2, with D perhaps matching TRBD1 (6 bases). The CDR3 is made up of 13 amino acids. The germline V and J ends were trimmed by 6 bases and 4 bases, with 12 bases remaining between them. Germline V lookup: CDR1 KGHSH, CDR2 LQKENI. CDR3 DNA: TGTGCCAGCTCCCCCGAGGGGGGCTATGGCTACACCTTC. Encoded protein: CASSPEGGYGYTF.

A remark on this clone: A read error may account for a junction end that differs from germline. The chain couples TRBV5-1 to TRBJ2-5; TRBD1 might be the D (5 bases). The DNA matches TRBJ2-7 better at its end, which makes the J call doubtful. The CDR3 length is 13 residues. The germline gives CDR1 SGHRS, CDR2 YFSETQ. CDR3 residues: CASSLEWGTEQYF. The CDR3, as DNA: TGCGCCAGTAGCTTAGAATGGGGCACCGAGCAGTACTTC.

This clone has a count of ten or more. This chain links TRBV6-6 with TRBJ2-7, with 10 bases lining up with TRBD2. The V gene end was trimmed by 4 bases and the J gene end by 3 bases; junction bases not matched to a gene: 3. The length of the CDR3 is 14 residues. Germline V gene data show CDR1 as MNHNY and CDR2 as SVGAGI (reference sequence). The CDR3 DNA reads TGTGCCAGCAGTTCCGTAGCGGGAGGCTACGAGCAGTACTTC. Residues: CASSSVAGGYEQYF.

The chain carries TRBV5-4 and TRBJ1-3; TRBD1 agrees at 7 bases. There are 14 residues in the CDR3. J was trimmed by 2 bases and V by 4 bases; bases with no gene match: 3. Germline loops: CDR1 SGHNT, CDR2 YYREEE (reference sequence). The CDR3 nucleotides are TGTGCCAGCAGCCCAGGGACAGCTGGAAACACCATATATTTT. This sequence encodes CASSPGTAGNTIYF.

In this sample, this clone turned up a few times. The chain employs TRBV15 and TRBJ2-1, with D unclear. The CDR3 runs to 15 residues. Germline V gives CDR1 LNHNV, CDR2 YYDKDF (reference sequence). Trimming shortened V by 1 base and J by 5 bases, and 12 bases separated the two germline ends. The DNA of the CDR3 is TGTGCCACCAGCAGAGTGGATTCTAAGCACAATGAGCAGTTCTTC. Encoded protein: CATSRVDSKHNEQFF.

The J gene is TRBJ2-7, the V gene TRBV11-3; D is possibly TRBD1 or TRBD2 (6 bases each). The CDR3 extends over 15 amino acids. Trimming took 3 bases from V and 6 from J, leaving 18 bases between them. The V gene's germline CDR1 is SGHNT and CDR2 YENEEA. The CDR3 region has the DNA TGTGCCAGCAGCTTCTATGAGGGGGGTTGGAGCGAGCAGTACTTC. Translating gives CASSFYEGGWSEQYF.